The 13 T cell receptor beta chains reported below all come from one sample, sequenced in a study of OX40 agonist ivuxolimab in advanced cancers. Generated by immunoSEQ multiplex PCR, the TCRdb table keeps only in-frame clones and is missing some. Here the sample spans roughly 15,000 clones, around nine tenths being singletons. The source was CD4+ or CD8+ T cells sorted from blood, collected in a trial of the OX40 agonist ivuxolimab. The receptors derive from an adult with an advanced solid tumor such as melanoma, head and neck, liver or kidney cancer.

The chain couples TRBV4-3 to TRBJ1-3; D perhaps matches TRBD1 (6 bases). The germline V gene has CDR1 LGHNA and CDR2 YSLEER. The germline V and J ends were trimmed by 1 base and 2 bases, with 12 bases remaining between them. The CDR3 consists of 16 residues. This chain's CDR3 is CASSQVPDSPGNTIYF. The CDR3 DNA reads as TGCGCCAGCAGCCAAGTTCCGGACAGCCCTGGAAACACCATATATTTT.

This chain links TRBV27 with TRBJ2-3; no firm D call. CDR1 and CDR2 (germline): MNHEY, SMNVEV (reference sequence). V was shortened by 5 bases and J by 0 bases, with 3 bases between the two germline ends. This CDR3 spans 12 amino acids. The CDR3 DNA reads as TGTGCCAGCAGTCCCAGCACAGATACGCAGTATTTT. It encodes CASSPSTDTQYF.

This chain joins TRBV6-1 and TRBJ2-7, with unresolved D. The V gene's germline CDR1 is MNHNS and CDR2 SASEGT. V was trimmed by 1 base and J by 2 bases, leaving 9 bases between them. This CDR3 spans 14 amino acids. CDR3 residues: CASSEDGTPYEQYF. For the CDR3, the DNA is TGTGCCAGCAGTGAAGATGGTACCCCCTACGAGCAGTACTTC.

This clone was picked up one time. CDR3 protein: CASTGTGYEQYF. DNA for the CDR3: TGCGCCAGCACCGGGACAGGGTACGAGCAGTACTTC. The rearrangement joins TRBV5-1 to TRBJ2-7, with 9 bases fitting TRBD1. CDR3 length: 12 residues. V shed 6 bases, J shed 4 bases, and the junction held 2 bases outside the gene matches. Germline V gives CDR1 SGHRS, CDR2 YFSETQ.

The CDR3 coding sequence is TGTGCCAGCAGCTTAGGTAGCGGAGATACGCAGTATTTT. Translated: CASSLGSGDTQYF. This sequence joins TRBV13 and TRBJ2-3; TRBD2 is a possible D gene (6 bases). Trimming shortened V by 0 bases and J by 5 bases, and 6 bases separated the two germline ends. This CDR3 contains 13 residues. Germline V gene sequence: CDR1 PRHDT, CDR2 FYEKMQ (reference sequence).

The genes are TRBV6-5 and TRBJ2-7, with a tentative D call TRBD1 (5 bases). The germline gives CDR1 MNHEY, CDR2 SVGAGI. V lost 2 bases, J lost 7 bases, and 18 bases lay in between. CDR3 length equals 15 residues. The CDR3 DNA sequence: TGTGCCAGCAGTTACCGTAGTGGGGCTGGTGATGAGCAGTACTTC. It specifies CASSYRSGAGDEQYF.

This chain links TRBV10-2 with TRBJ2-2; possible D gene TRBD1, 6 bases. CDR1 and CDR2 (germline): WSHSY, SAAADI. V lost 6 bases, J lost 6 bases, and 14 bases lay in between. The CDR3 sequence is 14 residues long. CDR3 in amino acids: CASRDGGPPGELFF. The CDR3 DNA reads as TGCGCCAGCAGGGATGGGGGCCCCCCCGGGGAGCTGTTTTTT.

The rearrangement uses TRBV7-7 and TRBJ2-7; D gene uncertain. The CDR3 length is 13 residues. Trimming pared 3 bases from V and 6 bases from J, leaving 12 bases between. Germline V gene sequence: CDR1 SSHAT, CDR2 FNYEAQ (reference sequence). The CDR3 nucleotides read TGTGCCAGCAGCTTCGCACCCGGTAGCGAGCAGTACTTC. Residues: CASSFAPGSEQYF.

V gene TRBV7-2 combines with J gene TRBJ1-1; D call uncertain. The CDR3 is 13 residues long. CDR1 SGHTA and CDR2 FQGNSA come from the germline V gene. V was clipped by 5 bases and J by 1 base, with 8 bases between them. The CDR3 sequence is CASSRWGNTEAFF. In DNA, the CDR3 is TGTGCCAGCAGCAGATGGGGGAACACTGAAGCTTTCTTT.

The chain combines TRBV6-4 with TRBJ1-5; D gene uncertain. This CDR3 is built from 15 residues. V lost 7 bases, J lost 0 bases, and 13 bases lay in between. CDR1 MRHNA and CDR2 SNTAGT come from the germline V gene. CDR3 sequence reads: CASTVAQDSNQPQHF. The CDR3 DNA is TGTGCCAGCACCGTCGCCCAGGATAGCAATCAGCCCCAGCATTTT.

CDR3 DNA: TGTGCCAGCAGCTTGACCGGGACTAGCGGGAGAGGCCACATTCAGTACTTC. Protein: CASSLTGTSGRGHIQYF. The rearrangement joins TRBV5-4 to TRBJ2-4, with 14 bases aligning to TRBD2. Germline CDR1 is SGHNT and CDR2 is YYREEE (reference sequence). Trimming cost V 1 base and J 8 bases; bases outside gene matches: 8. This CDR3 is built from 17 residues.

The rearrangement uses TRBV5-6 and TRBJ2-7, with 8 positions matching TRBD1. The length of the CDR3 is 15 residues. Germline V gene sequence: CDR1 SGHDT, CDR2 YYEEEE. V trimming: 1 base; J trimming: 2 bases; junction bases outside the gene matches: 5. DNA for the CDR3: TGTGCCAGCAGCTTGCCGGGACAGGTTCCCTACGAGCAGTACTTC. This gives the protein CASSLPGQVPYEQYF.

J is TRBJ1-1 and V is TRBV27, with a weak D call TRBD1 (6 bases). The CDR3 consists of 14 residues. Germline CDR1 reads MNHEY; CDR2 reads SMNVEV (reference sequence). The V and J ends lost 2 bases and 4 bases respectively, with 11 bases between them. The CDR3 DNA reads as TGTGCCAGCAGTTTAGCGGGGGCTGGCACTGAAGCTTTCTTT. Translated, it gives CASSLAGAGTEAFF.